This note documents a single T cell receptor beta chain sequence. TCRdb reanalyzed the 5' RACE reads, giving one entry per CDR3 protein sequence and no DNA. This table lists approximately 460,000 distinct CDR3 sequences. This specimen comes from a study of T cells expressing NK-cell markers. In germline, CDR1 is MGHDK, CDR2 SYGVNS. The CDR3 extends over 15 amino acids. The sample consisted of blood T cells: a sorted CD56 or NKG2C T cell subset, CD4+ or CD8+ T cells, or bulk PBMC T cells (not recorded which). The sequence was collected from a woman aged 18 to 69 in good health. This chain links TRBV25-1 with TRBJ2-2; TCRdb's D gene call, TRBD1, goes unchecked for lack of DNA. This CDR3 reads CASSRQGLGTGELFF.